This T cell receptor (beta chain) appears in the sequencing data of a study of shared clonotypes between healthy human individuals. Background on the study: Each donor's CD8 memory used one plate, CD8 naive two, each CD4 subset three. The study's findings and limits: Compared with memory subsets, naive subsets generally had larger estimated richness. Sampling covered nothing but blood. Tissue TCR repertoires likely differ from those found in blood.

The authors loaded roughly 200 ng DNA, about 30,000 T cell genomes, into sorted-subset replicate PCRs. Profiled with immunoSEQ multiplex PCR; TCRdb holds only in-frame clones, not every one. The table includes roughly 2,000,000 clones, about 93% detected once. Details on this clone: Its antigen remains unknown. Different DNA sequences within this sample yield the same CDR3.

Naive-designated CD8 cells lacked CD45RO, were positively enriched for CCR7, and omitted terminally differentiated effector memory CD45RA+ cells. The germline gives CDR1 ENHRY, CDR2 SYGVKD. The CDR3 totals 11 residues. Trimming pared 4 bases from V and 6 bases from J, leaving 7 bases between. The V call is TRBV10-3, the J call TRBJ2-7; D tentatively fits TRBD1 or TRBD2 (5 bases each). The sequencing input was naive CD8+ T cells from PBMCs. The receptor was derived from a young man in good health. Some clones in this sample may be carry-over from other donors' samples. The CDR3 loop is CAISGGSEQYF. Here the CDR3 DNA reads TGTGCCATCAGTGGGGGGAGCGAGCAGTACTTC.